Listed below are T cell receptor beta chains from one sample, sequenced in a study of blood T cell repertoires in COVID-19. The method was immunoSEQ multiplex PCR; TCRdb's version includes in-frame clones alone and lacks a portion of them. The sample carries about 140,000 clones, 84% recorded once. The specimen was PBMCs or T cells enriched from blood (not recorded which). The source of these receptors is a woman aged 18-29 years who had been exposed to COVID-19. Each CDR3 is given with its conserved first and last residue. A D gene is named only where the DNA matches it firmly. Size is stated for part of the rows, as once, few or many counts, or as a class when the clone is expanded.

d_gene	v_gene	j_gene	abundance	CDR3nt	CDR3aa
-	TRBV12-3/TRBV12-4	TRBJ1-1	-	TGTGCCAGCAGCCGTTCAGGGACTGAAGCTTTCTTT	CASSRSGTEAFF
-	TRBV2	TRBJ1-2	-	TGTGCCAGCAGTAGTACAGGGACATTCGGGGGCTACACCTTC	CASSSTGTFGGYTF
-	TRBV9	TRBJ2-6	-	TGTGCCAGCAGCGGAATACAGAGCTCTGGGGCCAACGTCCTGACTTTC	CASSGIQSSGANVLTF
-	TRBV30	TRBJ2-5	once	TGTGCCTGGAGTGCGCAGGGGGGCGGGGAGACCCAGTACTTC	CAWSAQGGGETQYF
-	TRBV5-5	TRBJ2-3	once	TGTGCCAGCAGCTTGAGGGGAACCGGGGATACGCAGTATTTT	CASSLRGTGDTQYF
-	TRBV29-1	TRBJ2-7	-	TGCAGCGTTCACAAGGCGGGCGAGCAGTACTTC	CSVHKAGEQYF
TRBD2	TRBV4-3	TRBJ2-7	-	TGCGCCAGCAGCCAAGGACTAGCGGACTCCTACGAGCAGTACTTC	CASSQGLADSYEQYF
TRBD1	TRBV29-1	TRBJ1-1	-	TGCAGCGTTTTGGACAGGGGGTTTAACACTGAAGCTTTCTTT	CSVLDRGFNTEAFF
-	TRBV30	TRBJ1-5	once	TGTGCCTGGAGTGGCGGCATACGGAATCAGCCCCAGCATTTT	CAWSGGIRNQPQHF
TRBD1	TRBV27	TRBJ1-4	-	TGTGCCAGCAGTTGGGACAGAAGTAATGAAAAACTGTTTTTT	CASSWDRSNEKLFF
-	TRBV7-9	TRBJ2-3	-	TGTGCCAGCAGCAACTCCTTCACAGATACGCAGTATTTT	CASSNSFTDTQYF
TRBD1	TRBV5-1	TRBJ2-1	-	TGCGCCAGCAGCTTGGGGGACAGTTACAATGAGCAGTTCTTC	CASSLGDSYNEQFF
TRBD2	TRBV7-6	TRBJ2-2	-	TGTGCCAGCAGCCCTAGCGGGATGAACACCGGGGAGCTGTTTTTT	CASSPSGMNTGELFF
-	TRBV6-4	TRBJ2-2	once	TGTGCCAGCGGACCCGGACTGAACACCGGGGAGCTGTTTTTT	CASGPGLNTGELFF
TRBD1	TRBV5-1	TRBJ1-2	-	TGCGCCAGCAGCTTGGCCAGGGACAGGCCAGGAGGCTACACCTTC	CASSLARDRPGGYTF
-	TRBV27	TRBJ1-2	-	TGTGCCAGCAGTTCCCGCGGGGGAAACTATGGCTACACCTTC	CASSSRGGNYGYTF
-	TRBV30	TRBJ1-1	-	TGTGCCGGGTCCGGGACAACGAACACTGAAGCTTTCTTT	CAGSGTTNTEAFF
-	TRBV27	TRBJ2-1	-	TGTGCCAGCAGTTCCTCAGGGGTCGGCAGGGAGCAGTTCTTC	CASSSSGVGREQFF
-	TRBV11-2	TRBJ1-6	once	TGTGCCAGCAGCTTAGAGGCGCGGTCACCCCTCCACTTT	CASSLEARSPLHF
-	TRBV29-1	TRBJ2-5	-	TGCAGCGTTGAACGACACTTCCAAGAGACCCAGTACTTC	CSVERHFQETQYF
-	TRBV7-9	TRBJ2-7	once	TGTGCCAGCAGCACCCCCCCGGGTTACGAGCAGTACTTC	CASSTPPGYEQYF
-	TRBV10-3	TRBJ1-1	medium-sized	TGTGCCATCAGTGCAGGGACAAAGAACACTGAAGCTTTCTTT	CAISAGTKNTEAFF
TRBD1	TRBV5-4	TRBJ1-3	-	TGTGCCAGCAGCTTCACGGGACAGGGGGCAAATGGAAACACCATATATTTT	CASSFTGQGANGNTIYF
TRBD1	TRBV7-2	TRBJ2-7	-	TGTGCCAGCAGCACCAGGGGACAGGGGCGGCAGTACTTC	CASSTRGQGRQYF
-	TRBV4-3	TRBJ2-5	-	TGCGCCAGCAGCCAAGACAGGGGGGCGGGGGAGACCCAGTACTTC	CASSQDRGAGETQYF
TRBD1	TRBV24-1	TRBJ2-2	-	TGTGCCACCAGTGATTCGGGACAGGGGGCCGGGGAGCTGTTTTTT	CATSDSGQGAGELFF
-	TRBV6-1	TRBJ2-7	-	TGTGCCAGCAGTGAAGTATCGGACTGGACCGCCGGGACCTACGAGCAGTACTTC	CASSEVSDWTAGTYEQYF
-	TRBV12-5	TRBJ1-5	-	TGTGCTAGTGTCGGAGCCTATAGCAATCAGCCCCAGCATTTT	CASVGAYSNQPQHF
TRBD2	TRBV28	TRBJ2-5	-	TGTGCCAGCAGTCCCGGACTAGCGGGAATGAGAGGAGAGACCCAGTACTTC	CASSPGLAGMRGETQYF
-	TRBV15	TRBJ1-2	-	TGTGCCACCAGCAGCGAGTTCGGTAACTATGGCTACACCTTC	CATSSEFGNYGYTF
TRBD1	TRBV11-1	TRBJ2-1	-	TGTGCCAGCAGCTTAAACAGGGGGCAGGGTGAGCAGTTCTTC	CASSLNRGQGEQFF
TRBD1	TRBV6-6	TRBJ2-2	-	TGTGCCAGCAGTCCTACCAGGTTTTTCGGGACAGGGACCGGGGAGCTGTTTTTT	CASSPTRFFGTGTGELFF
-	TRBV7-3	TRBJ2-1	many	TGTGCCAGCAGCTTATACTATAACAATGAGCAGTTCTTC	CASSLYYNNEQFF
-	TRBV2	TRBJ2-2	-	TGTGCCAGCAGCCTATTACAGGGTGGGAACACCGGGGAGCTGTTTTTT	CASSLLQGGNTGELFF
-	TRBV7-9	TRBJ1-2	-	TGTGCCAGCAGCTTGGGAGACGGAGAAAACTATGGCTACACCTTC	CASSLGDGENYGYTF
TRBD1	TRBV28	TRBJ2-7	-	TGTGCCAGCAGTGCTTACAGGGGCTACGAGCAGTACTTC	CASSAYRGYEQYF
-	TRBV13	TRBJ2-5	-	TGTGCCAGCAGCTCAGGACGGGGGTGGCAAGAGACCCAGTACTTC	CASSSGRGWQETQYF
TRBD2	TRBV27	TRBJ2-1	-	TGTGCCAGCAGGCAGCTAGCGGGAGCTTACAATGAGCAGTTCTTC	CASRQLAGAYNEQFF
TRBD2	TRBV6-2/TRBV6-3	TRBJ2-7	once	TGTGCCAGCAGTAAACCTAGCGGGAGTAGGGTCTACGAGCAGTACTTC	CASSKPSGSRVYEQYF
-	TRBV28	TRBJ2-2	once	TGTGCCAGCAGTTTAGGGAGCGATAACACCGGGGAGCTGTTTTTT	CASSLGSDNTGELFF
TRBD2	TRBV11-2	TRBJ2-1	-	TGTGCCAGCAGCTGGGGTATCTTGACTAGCGGGCACTACAATGAGCAGTTCTTC	CASSWGILTSGHYNEQFF
TRBD2	TRBV27	TRBJ2-7	-	TGTGCCAGCAGTTATCAAGCGGGAGGGCTCCACGAGCAGTACTTC	CASSYQAGGLHEQYF
-	TRBV28	TRBJ2-6	once	TGTGCCAGCAGAGGAGGAGAAGGGCCATCTGGGGCCAACGTCCTGACTTTC	CASRGGEGPSGANVLTF
-	TRBV7-9	TRBJ2-2	-	TGTGCCAGCAGCTTAATTGAACTAGCGAACACCGGGGAGCTGTTTTTT	CASSLIELANTGELFF
-	TRBV28	TRBJ1-5	-	TGTGCCAGCAGTTTACGAGGGTCTGAATGGCCCCAGCATTTT	CASSLRGSEWPQHF
-	TRBV28	TRBJ1-1	-	TGTGCCAGCAGTTTATTGAGGGCACTGAACACTGAAGCTTTCTTT	CASSLLRALNTEAFF
-	TRBV30	TRBJ1-2	once	TGTGCCTGCCAATGGACAGACTACTATGGCTACACCTTC	CACQWTDYYGYTF
-	TRBV18	TRBJ2-7	-	TGTGCCAGCTCGCGGGGACAGAGCTCCTACGAGCAGTACTTC	CASSRGQSSYEQYF
TRBD2	TRBV6-5	TRBJ2-5	-	TGTGCCAGCAGCCGGACTAGCGGGAGCGTAGAGACCCAGTACTTC	CASSRTSGSVETQYF